The 6 T cell receptor beta chains below all came from one sample that was sequenced in a study of T cell changes during pregnancy in multiple sclerosis. Clones were sequenced by immunoSEQ multiplex PCR, and TCRdb holds only the in-frame ones, with some missing. Of roughly 79,000 clones in the sample, about nine tenths were seen once. Sequences were derived from CD4+ T cells from peripheral blood mononuclear cells, sampled before pregnancy. These receptors came from a female donor with multiple sclerosis, enrolled in a pregnancy study.

The chain links TRBV19 to TRBJ2-7; TRBD2 agrees at 8 bases. Germline V gives CDR1 LNHDA, CDR2 SQIVND (reference sequence). This CDR3 is 15 amino acids long. The ends lost 4 bases at V and 0 bases at J; junction bases unmatched: 5. The CDR3 spells CASSRVAGRSYEQYF. The CDR3 DNA follows: TGTGCCAGTAGTAGGGTAGCGGGGCGCTCCTACGAGCAGTACTTC. The full variable domain, in which reference TRBV19 and TRBJ2-7 provide the parts outside the CDR3, is DGGITQSPKYLFRKEGQNVTLSCEQNLNHDAMYWYRQDPGQGLRLIYYSQIVNDFQKGDIAEGYSVSREKKESFPLTVTSAQKNPTAFYLCASSRVAGRSYEQYFGPGTRLTVT.

V is TRBV9 and J is TRBJ2-3, with 8 bases matching TRBD1. V lost 5 bases and J lost 3; bases outside the gene matches: 2. This CDR3 spans 13 amino acids. The germline V gene encodes CDR1 SGDLS and CDR2 YYNGEE. The CDR3 coding sequence is TGTGCCAGCAGGGGGACAGGAACAGATACGCAGTATTTT. This translates into CASRGTGTDTQYF.

V gene TRBV10-3 combines with J gene TRBJ1-2; 7 bases line up with TRBD1. The V segment lost 6 bases and the J segment 2 bases; nucleotides outside the gene matches: 6. This CDR3 has 14 amino acids. Germline-derived CDR1 and CDR2 are ENHRY and SYGVKD. The chain's CDR3 is CAISHRGLNYGYTF. The CDR3 nucleotides are TGTGCCATCAGCCACAGGGGTTTAAACTATGGCTACACCTTC.

V is TRBV7-2 and J is TRBJ1-1; 10 nucleotides line up with TRBD1. Germline values: CDR1 SGHTA, CDR2 FQGNSA. V gave up 5 bases and J gave up 1 base; unmatched junction bases: 1. The CDR3 runs 14 residues. For the CDR3, the DNA is TGTGCCAGCAGCCGGGACAGGGGGAACACTGAAGCTTTCTTT. This encodes CASSRDRGNTEAFF. The full variable domain, its missing parts supplied by reference TRBV7-2 and TRBJ1-1, is GAGVSQSPSNKVTEKGKDVELRCDPISGHTALYWYRQSLGQGLEFLIYFQGNSAPDKSGLPSDRFSAERTGGSVSTLTIQRTQQEDSAVYLCASSRDRGNTEAFFGQGTRLTVV.

The rearrangement joins TRBV11-1 to TRBJ2-1, with 9 positions matching TRBD1. Germline-derived CDR1 and CDR2 are SGHAT and FQDESV (reference sequence). The CDR3 is made up of 16 amino acids. The V gene end was trimmed by 2 bases and the J gene end by 8 bases; junction bases not matched to a gene: 10. The DNA for the CDR3 is TGTGCCAGCAGCTTATTTGGGACAGGGTCTTATTATGAGCAGTTCTTC. Residues: CASSLFGTGSYYEQFF.

The chain couples TRBV5-4 to TRBJ2-3; TRBD2 matches 7 bases. CDR1 SGHNT and CDR2 YYREEE come from the germline V gene (reference sequence). This CDR3 is 14 amino acids long. The V segment lost 5 bases and the J segment 2 bases; nucleotides outside the gene matches: 5. Written as DNA, the CDR3 is TGTGCCAGCAGTTCTAGCGGTTACACAGATACGCAGTATTTT. It codes for CASSSSGYTDTQYF.